One and the same sample provided the 27 T cell receptor beta chains below, sequenced in a study of control samples from healthy donors and cancer patients. Produced via immunoSEQ multiplex PCR; TCRdb's table is partial and in-frame only. The sample has around 93,000 clones, 92% seen once. The specimen was blood. These receptors were taken from a human donor in good health. The donor label of this sample is uncertain.

This clone was counted a single time. The chain joins TRBV6-2 or TRBV6-3 to TRBJ1-4; D is ambiguous. The germline V gene has CDR1 MNHEY and CDR2 SVGEGT. Trimming cost V 2 bases and J 7 bases, with 11 bases left between them. This CDR3 is 14 amino acids long. CDR3: CASSYGGAGEKLFF. The CDR3, as DNA: TGTGCCAGCAGTTACGGCGGTGCGGGTGAAAAACTGTTTTTT.

The chain employs TRBV6-1 and TRBJ1-6; TRBD1 is a possible D gene (6 bases). The CDR3 has 16 amino acids. V lost 2 bases and J lost 5, with 13 bases in between. The germline V gene encodes CDR1 MNHNS and CDR2 SASEGT. This chain's CDR3 is CASSEIQGRDNSPLHF. CDR3 DNA: TGTGCCAGCAGTGAAATCCAGGGGCGCGATAATTCACCCCTCCACTTT.

V and J are TRBV5-6 and TRBJ2-2; D perhaps matches TRBD1 (6 bases). This CDR3 comprises 15 residues. The germline CDR1 and CDR2 sequences are SGHDT and YYEEEE. V was clipped by 6 bases and J by 7 bases, with 19 bases between them. CDR3 nucleotide sequence: TGTGCCAGCACGCCGGCAGGGGTTTGGGGCGGGGAGCTGTTTTTT. Its protein product is CASTPAGVWGGELFF.

The chain joins TRBV2 to TRBJ1-5; the D gene is possibly TRBD1 (6 bases). This CDR3 is 12 amino acids long. The V gene's germline CDR1 is SNHLY and CDR2 FYNNEI. Trimming cost V 10 bases and J 5 bases, with 12 bases left between them. The CDR3 region is CATSTGYQPQHF. The CDR3 DNA sequence: TGTGCCACCTCGACAGGATATCAGCCCCAGCATTTT. The full variable domain, rest sourced from reference TRBV2 and TRBJ1-5, is EPEVTQTPSHQVTQMGQEVILRCVPISNHLYFYWYRQILGQKVEFLVSFYNNEISEKSEIFDDQFSVERPDGSNFTLKIRSTKLEDSAMYFCATSTGYQPQHFGDGTRLSIL.

The J gene is TRBJ2-1, the V gene TRBV5-8; 8 nucleotides align to TRBD1. Trimming at V came to 4 bases and at J to 7 bases, leaving 7 bases not matched to a gene. The CDR3 is 14 residues long. Germline assignment: CDR1 SGHTS and CDR2 YDEGEE. CDR3 nucleotide sequence: TGTGCCAGCAGCCCAAAGTGGACAGGGAATGAGCAGTTCTTC. Translating gives CASSPKWTGNEQFF.

The rearrangement uses TRBV29-1 and TRBJ2-7; D assignment may be TRBD1 or TRBD2 (5 bases each). V was pared by 1 base and J by 6 bases, with 10 bases between. The CDR3 length is 12 residues. Germline lookup yields CDR1 SQVTM and CDR2 ANQGSEA. The CDR3 DNA sequence: TGCAGCGTTGAAGGGGGACCGGCCGAGCAGTACTTC. As protein: CSVEGGPAEQYF.

The chain joins TRBV7-9 to TRBJ2-1; 10 nucleotides align to TRBD2. Trimming removed 3 bases from V and 8 bases from J; junction bases left unmatched: 7. CDR1 is SEHNR, CDR2 FQNEAQ, per germline (reference sequence). The CDR3 has 15 residues. The CDR3 region is CASSFYSGGAYEQFF. For the CDR3, the DNA is TGTGCCAGCAGCTTTTACAGCGGGGGGGCGTATGAGCAGTTCTTC.

V is TRBV14 and J is TRBJ1-2; maybe TRBD1 (6 bases). The V end was cut by 4 bases, the J end by 3 bases, with 12 bases between. The length of the CDR3 is 14 residues. Per germline, CDR1 SGHDN and CDR2 FVKESK. The CDR3 DNA follows: TGTGCCAGCAGCCGGGGGGCGTTGGACTATGGCTACACCTTC. This encodes CASSRGALDYGYTF. The full variable domain, with the rest looked up from reference TRBV14 and TRBJ1-2, is EAGVTQFPSHSVIEKGQTVTLRCDPISGHDNLYWYRRVMGKEIKFLLHFVKESKQDESGMPNNRFLAERTGGTYSTLKVQPAELEDSGVYFCASSRGALDYGYTFGSGTRLTVV.

The chain has TRBV6-2 or TRBV6-3 and TRBJ2-3, with D perhaps given as TRBD1 or TRBD2 (5 bases each). The CDR3 has 15 amino acids. Between the trimmed V and J ends, which lost 2 bases and 3 bases, there was a span of 12 bases. CDR1 is MNHEY and CDR2 is SVGEGT in the germline V gene. Written as DNA, the CDR3 is TGTGCCAGCAGTTACGCCGGGACCCCAACAGATACGCAGTATTTT. It translates to CASSYAGTPTDTQYF.

The V and J genes are TRBV15 and TRBJ1-2, with D uncertain. This CDR3 has 17 residues. Germline loops: CDR1 LNHNV, CDR2 YYDKDF (reference sequence). With 0 bases removed from V and 5 bases from J, the gap between germline ends came to 19 bases. CDR3 coding DNA: TGTGCCACCAGCAGAGACCTATTGTCGGCAGAATTATATGGCTACACCTTC. Its translation: CATSRDLLSAELYGYTF.

The V gene is TRBV28, the J gene TRBJ1-2, with D possibly being TRBD1 (6 bases). Germline CDR1 is MDHEN and CDR2 is SYDVKM. With 0 bases removed from V and 6 bases from J, the gap between germline ends came to 11 bases. CDR3 size: 14 residues. CDR3 residues: CASSLWGGGNGYTF. CDR3 bases: TGTGCCAGCAGTTTATGGGGAGGGGGTAATGGCTACACCTTC.

This chain uses TRBV2 with TRBJ2-3; D is undetermined. The V end was cut by 4 bases, the J end by 3 bases, with 14 bases between. CDR3 length: 15 residues. Germline V gene sequence: CDR1 SNHLY, CDR2 FYNNEI. CDR3 DNA: TGTGCCAGCAGTGTGAGGACGGCTAAAACAGATACGCAGTATTTT. Its translation: CASSVRTAKTDTQYF.

In DNA, the CDR3 is TGTGCCAGCAGTTTCGGACTTGGGGGGGAAAAACTGTTTTTT. Its protein product is CASSFGLGGEKLFF. V gene TRBV6-9 combines with J gene TRBJ1-4; weak D call: TRBD1 (5 bases). V gave up 4 bases and J gave up 8 bases, with 14 bases separating them. CDR3 length equals 14 residues. The germline CDR1 and CDR2 sequences are MNHGY and SVAAGI.

The chain recombines TRBV7-8 with TRBJ1-1; TRBD1 might be the D (5 bases). The germline CDR1 and CDR2 sequences are SGHVS and FQNEAQ. This CDR3 is built from 15 residues. The V gene lost 1 base and the J gene lost 3 bases, with 12 bases spanning the gap. This CDR3 reads CASSLGFGGYTEAFF. The CDR3 region has the DNA TGTGCCAGCAGCTTAGGATTCGGGGGGTACACTGAAGCTTTCTTT. Based on the CDR3 plus reference TRBV7-8 and TRBJ1-1, the full variable domain is GAGVSQSPRYKVAKRGQDVALRCDPISGHVSLFWYQQALGQGPEFLTYFQNEAQLDKSGLPSDRFFAERPEGSVSTLKIQRTQQEDSAVYLCASSLGFGGYTEAFFGQGTRLTVV.

V and J are TRBV18 and TRBJ2-2, with 7 positions matching TRBD1. The length of the CDR3 is 15 residues. Germline loops: CDR1 KGHSH, CDR2 LQKENI. Trimming cost V 3 bases and J 3 bases; bases outside gene matches: 4. CDR3 coding DNA: TGTGCCAGCTCACCCCGGCAGGGGGACACCGGGGAGCTGTTTTTT. It encodes CASSPRQGDTGELFF.

The chain recombines TRBV6-5 with TRBJ2-5; unclear D gene. Germline values: CDR1 MNHEY, CDR2 SVGAGI. V was cut by 11 bases and J by 4 bases, with 17 bases left in between. This CDR3 spans 13 amino acids. The CDR3 nucleotides are TGTGCCGAAGGACCGGCATGGGGAGAGACCCAGTACTTC. Encoded protein: CAEGPAWGETQYF.

The chain joins TRBV12-3 or TRBV12-4 to TRBJ1-2; TRBD1 matches 7 bases. This CDR3 is built from 12 residues. Trimming removed 5 bases from V and 6 bases from J; junction bases left unmatched: 3. CDR3 DNA sequence: TGTGCCAGCAGTCTAACAGGGGATGGCTACACCTTC. Its protein is CASSLTGDGYTF.

This chain uses TRBV11-2 with TRBJ2-6; D unclear. The CDR3 has 14 residues. In germline, CDR1 is SGHAT, CDR2 FQNNGV. With 3 bases removed from V and 2 bases from J, the gap between germline ends came to 5 bases. CDR3: CASSFVAGANVLTF. DNA of the CDR3: TGTGCCAGCAGCTTTGTCGCTGGGGCCAACGTCCTGACTTTC. The full variable domain, completed using reference TRBV11-2 and TRBJ2-6, is EAGVAQSPRYKIIEKRQSVAFWCNPISGHATLYWYQQILGQGPKLLIQFQNNGVVDDSQLPKDRFSAERLKGVDSTLKIQPAKLEDSAVYLCASSFVAGANVLTFGAGSRLTVL.

The gene calls are TRBV28 and TRBJ2-7; TRBD1 matches 9 bases. The germline CDR1 and CDR2 sequences are MDHEN and SYDVKM. Trimming took 6 bases from V and 0 from J; bases not matched to a gene: 6. This CDR3 is built from 15 residues. This CDR3 is CASSTSGQGSYEQYF. The CDR3 DNA is TGTGCCAGCAGCACCTCGGGACAGGGCTCCTACGAGCAGTACTTC.

The chain links TRBV5-1 to TRBJ2-3; the match to TRBD1 covers 7 bases. In germline, CDR1 is SGHRS, CDR2 YFSETQ. V was pared by 4 bases and J by 4 bases, with 6 bases of the junction left unmatched. The CDR3 is made up of 14 amino acids. CDR3 nucleotide sequence: TGCGCCAGCAGCCTAGGGCAGGGGGCAGATACGCAGTATTTT. Translation gives CASSLGQGADTQYF. Combining the CDR3 with reference TRBV5-1 and TRBJ2-3 gives the whole variable domain KAGVTQTPRYLIKTRGQQVTLSCSPISGHRSVSWYQQTPGQGLQFLFEYFSETQRNKGNFPGRFSGRQFSNSRSEMNVSTLELGDSALYLCASSLGQGADTQYFGPGTRLTVL.

The chain uses TRBV19 and TRBJ1-2, with D hard to call. The V and J ends lost 4 bases and 0 bases respectively, with 12 bases between them. This CDR3 is 15 amino acids long. Germline CDR1 and CDR2: LNHDA and SQIVND (reference sequence). In DNA form, the CDR3 reads TGTGCCAGTAGTACACCCGGTGGGGCTAACTATGGCTACACCTTC. Residues: CASSTPGGANYGYTF.

The rearrangement links TRBV4-2 to TRBJ2-4; tentative D call: TRBD1 (6 bases). Germline V gene data show CDR1 as LGHNA and CDR2 as YNFKEQ. The CDR3 is made up of 21 amino acids. The V end lost 0 bases, the J end lost 4 bases, and 28 bases lay between the germline ends. CDR3 residues: CASSQDQVGRGSFGGKNIQYF. CDR3 nucleotide sequence: TGTGCCAGCAGCCAAGATCAAGTAGGCAGGGGTTCTTTTGGGGGAAAAAACATTCAGTACTTC.

The chain recombines TRBV5-1 with TRBJ1-1; TRBD1 aligns across 7 bases. Losses at the gene ends were 3 bases for V and 0 bases for J; bases not matched to a gene: 5. The CDR3 spans 15 residues. The germline V gene has CDR1 SGHRS and CDR2 YFSETQ. The CDR3 is CASSSGTALNTEAFF. Here the CDR3 DNA reads TGCGCCAGCAGCTCGGGGACAGCTCTGAACACTGAAGCTTTCTTT. Supplemented by reference TRBV5-1 and TRBJ1-1, the full variable domain reads KAGVTQTPRYLIKTRGQQVTLSCSPISGHRSVSWYQQTPGQGLQFLFEYFSETQRNKGNFPGRFSGRQFSNSRSEMNVSTLELGDSALYLCASSSGTALNTEAFFGQGTRLTVV.

The chain carries TRBV19 and TRBJ2-4, with D perhaps matching TRBD1 (6 bases). Per the germline V gene, CDR1 is LNHDA and CDR2 is SQIVND (reference sequence). V lost 3 bases to trimming and J lost 6 bases, with 21 bases between them. CDR3 length: 17 residues. CDR3: CASSIFVTGLPLNIQYF. In DNA, the CDR3 is TGTGCCAGTAGTATTTTTGTGACAGGCCTGCCTTTAAACATTCAGTACTTC. The full variable domain, with the rest looked up from reference TRBV19 and TRBJ2-4, is DGGITQSPKYLFRKEGQNVTLSCEQNLNHDAMYWYRQDPGQGLRLIYYSQIVNDFQKGDIAEGYSVSREKKESFPLTVTSAQKNPTAFYLCASSIFVTGLPLNIQYFGAGTRLSVL.

The rearrangement links TRBV27 to TRBJ1-5, with no clear D. CDR1 and CDR2 from the germline V gene are MNHEY and SMNVEV (reference sequence). V gave up 6 bases and J gave up 9 bases, with 15 bases separating them. This CDR3 has 13 residues. The CDR3: CASSRTTGRPQHF. The CDR3 DNA follows: TGTGCCAGCAGCCGTACGACTGGAAGGCCCCAGCATTTT.

The chain has TRBV6-6 and TRBJ1-1, with 7 nucleotides matching TRBD1. Looked up from germline, CDR1 is MNHNY and CDR2 is SVGAGI (reference sequence). This CDR3 comprises 14 residues. V gave up 0 bases and J gave up 4 bases; unmatched junction bases: 2. CDR3 nucleotide sequence: TGTGCCAGCAGTTACTCGGGACAGATCACTGAAGCTTTCTTT. It codes for CASSYSGQITEAFF.

This chain links TRBV6-5 with TRBJ2-5; 11 nucleotides align to TRBD2. The V gene end was trimmed by 5 bases and the J gene end by 3 bases; junction bases not matched to a gene: 2. The length of the CDR3 is 14 residues. Germline V lookup: CDR1 MNHEY, CDR2 SVGAGI. For the CDR3, the DNA is TGTGCCAGCAGTCAGGGACTAGCGGAAGAGACCCAGTACTTC. Translating gives CASSQGLAEETQYF.